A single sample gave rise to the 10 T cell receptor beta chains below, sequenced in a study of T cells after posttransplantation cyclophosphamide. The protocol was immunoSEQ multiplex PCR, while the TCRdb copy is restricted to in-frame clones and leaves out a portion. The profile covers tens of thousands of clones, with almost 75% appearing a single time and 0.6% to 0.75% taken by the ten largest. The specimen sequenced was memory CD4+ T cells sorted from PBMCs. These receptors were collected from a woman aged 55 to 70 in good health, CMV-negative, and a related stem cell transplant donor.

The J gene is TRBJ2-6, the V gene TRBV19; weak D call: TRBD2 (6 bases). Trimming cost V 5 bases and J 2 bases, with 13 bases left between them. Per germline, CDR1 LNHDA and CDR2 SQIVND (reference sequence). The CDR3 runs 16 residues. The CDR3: CASSFRGTAGANVLTF. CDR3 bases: TGTGCCAGTAGTTTCCGGGGGACGGCTGGGGCCAACGTCCTGACTTTC.

The CDR3 reads CASSVGGTSGGSTEQFF. CDR3 in DNA: TGTGCCAGCAGCGTAGGAGGGACTAGCGGGGGTTCCACGGAGCAGTTCTTC. The chain couples TRBV9 to TRBJ2-1, with 14 positions matching TRBD2. V was pared by 0 bases and J by 10 bases, with 9 bases of the junction left unmatched. Germline values: CDR1 SGDLS, CDR2 YYNGEE. The CDR3 is 17 amino acids.

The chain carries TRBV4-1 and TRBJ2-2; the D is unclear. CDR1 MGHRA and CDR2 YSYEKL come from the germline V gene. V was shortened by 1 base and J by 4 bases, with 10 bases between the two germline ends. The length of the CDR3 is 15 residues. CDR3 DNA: TGCGCCAGCAGCCAAGTCCAACTTCGCACCGGGGAGCTGTTTTTT. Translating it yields CASSQVQLRTGELFF.

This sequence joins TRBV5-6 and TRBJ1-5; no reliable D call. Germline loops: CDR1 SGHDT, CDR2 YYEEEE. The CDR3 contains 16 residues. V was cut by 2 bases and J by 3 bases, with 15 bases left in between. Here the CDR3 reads CASSFSRGRINQPQHF. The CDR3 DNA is TGTGCCAGCAGCTTCTCGAGAGGGCGGATCAATCAGCCCCAGCATTTT.

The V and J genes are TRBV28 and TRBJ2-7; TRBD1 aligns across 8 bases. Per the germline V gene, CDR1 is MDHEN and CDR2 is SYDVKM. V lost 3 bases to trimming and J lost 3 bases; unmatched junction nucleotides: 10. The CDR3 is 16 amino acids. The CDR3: CASSLVYGTGLYEQYF. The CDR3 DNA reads TGTGCCAGCAGTTTGGTATATGGGACAGGCCTCTACGAGCAGTACTTC.

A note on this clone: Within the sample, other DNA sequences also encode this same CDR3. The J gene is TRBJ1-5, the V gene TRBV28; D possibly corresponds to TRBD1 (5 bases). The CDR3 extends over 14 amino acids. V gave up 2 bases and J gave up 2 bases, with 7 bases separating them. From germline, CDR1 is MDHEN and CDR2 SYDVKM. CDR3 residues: CASSLEQGNQPQHF. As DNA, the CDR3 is TGTGCCAGCAGTTTAGAACAGGGCAATCAGCCCCAGCATTTT.

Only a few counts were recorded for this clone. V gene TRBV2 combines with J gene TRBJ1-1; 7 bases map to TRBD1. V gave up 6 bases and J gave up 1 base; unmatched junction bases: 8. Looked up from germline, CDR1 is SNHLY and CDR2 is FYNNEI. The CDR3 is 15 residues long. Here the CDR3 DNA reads TGTGCCAGCAGCCTCCCACAGGGGTCGAACACTGAAGCTTTCTTT. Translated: CASSLPQGSNTEAFF.

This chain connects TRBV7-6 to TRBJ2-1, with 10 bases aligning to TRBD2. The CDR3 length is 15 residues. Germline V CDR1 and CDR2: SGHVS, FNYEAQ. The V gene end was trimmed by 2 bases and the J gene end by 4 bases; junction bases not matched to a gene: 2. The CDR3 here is CASSLRTSGYNEQFF. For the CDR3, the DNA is TGTGCCAGCAGCTTAAGGACTAGCGGATACAATGAGCAGTTCTTC.

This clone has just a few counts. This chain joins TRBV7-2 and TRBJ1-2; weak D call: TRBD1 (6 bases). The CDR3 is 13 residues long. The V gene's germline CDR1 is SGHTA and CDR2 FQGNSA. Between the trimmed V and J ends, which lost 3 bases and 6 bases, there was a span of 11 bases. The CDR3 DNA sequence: TGTGCCAGCAGCTTTACTACAGGGAATGGCTACACCTTC. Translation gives CASSFTTGNGYTF.

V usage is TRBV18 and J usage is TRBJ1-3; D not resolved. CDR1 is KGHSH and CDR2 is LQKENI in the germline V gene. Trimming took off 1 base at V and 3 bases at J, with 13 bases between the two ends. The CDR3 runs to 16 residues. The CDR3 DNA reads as TGTGCCAGCTCACCACTGGGAGGGCATTTTGGAAACACCATATATTTT. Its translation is CASSPLGGHFGNTIYF.